The TCR beta chain under discussion was sequenced for a study of cytomegalovirus exposure and HLA in healthy donors. PCR involved 60 Vbeta and 13 Jbeta primers. Sequencing was performed with immunoSEQ multiplex PCR; in TCRdb, only in-frame clones are kept and a portion is missing. This sample yields under 150,000 clones, of which more than 80% are seen a single time; less than 3% belongs to the top ten. Only one count was recorded for this clone. Its antigen is undetermined. The CDR3 sequence is 16 residues long. The germline gives CDR1 SQVTM, CDR2 ANQGSEA. The V end was cut by 1 base, the J end by 0 bases, with 12 bases between. General observations from the study: In a later analysis, HLA-associated beta chains showed higher expansion and lower generation probabilities than comparable chains. Most CMV-associated TCR beta chains appeared HLA-restricted in a later analysis.

This chain connects TRBV29-1 to TRBJ2-2; the D gene is possibly TRBD2 (6 bases). The receptor comes from a man aged 25-40 years in good health and CMV-seronegative. The sequenced material came from PBMCs. The CDR3 sequence is CSVEGLGGTNTGELFF. DNA for the CDR3: TGCAGCGTTGAAGGGTTGGGAGGAACGAACACCGGGGAGCTGTTTTTT.